This T cell receptor beta chain comes out of a study of Graves' ophthalmopathy and Graves' hyperthyroidism. Study summary: Peripheral blood samples were taken at initial diagnosis, before any treatment.

Looked up from germline, CDR1 is SQVTM and CDR2 is ANQGSEA. The V end lost 7 bases, the J end lost 0 bases, and 12 bases lay between the germline ends. CDR3 size: 14 residues. TCR beta CDR3 regions were amplified from RNA transcripts. HTBI-primed RT-PCR formed the first round, and a multiplex PCR formed the second. TCRdb called the multiplex PCR reads again in MiXCR, with one record for every CDR3 protein. The table lists around 670,000 distinct CDR3 sequences, 35% to 50% of them singletons. This clonotype has at least ten counts. The sample consisted of peripheral blood. The receptor comes from an adult man with Graves' ophthalmopathy. V and J are TRBV29-1 and TRBJ1-4; D is uncertain. CDR3 sequence (DNA): TGCAGCGCCAAGGAACAGACAACTAATGAAAAACTGTTTTTT. Encoded protein: CSAKEQTTNEKLFF.